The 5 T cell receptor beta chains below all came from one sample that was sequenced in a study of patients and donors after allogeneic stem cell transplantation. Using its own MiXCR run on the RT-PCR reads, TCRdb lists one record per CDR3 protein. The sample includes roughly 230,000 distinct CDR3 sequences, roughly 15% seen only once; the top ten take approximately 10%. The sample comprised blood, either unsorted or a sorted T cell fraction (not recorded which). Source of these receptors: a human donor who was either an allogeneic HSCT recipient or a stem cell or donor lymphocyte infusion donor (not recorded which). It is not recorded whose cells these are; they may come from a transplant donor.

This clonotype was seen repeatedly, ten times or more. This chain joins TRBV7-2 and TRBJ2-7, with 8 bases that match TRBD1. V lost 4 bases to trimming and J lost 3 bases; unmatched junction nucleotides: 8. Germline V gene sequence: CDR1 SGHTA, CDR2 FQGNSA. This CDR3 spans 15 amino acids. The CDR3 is CASSYLPGQDYEQYF. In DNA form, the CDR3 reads TGTGCCAGCAGCTATTTACCGGGACAGGACTACGAGCAGTACTTC.

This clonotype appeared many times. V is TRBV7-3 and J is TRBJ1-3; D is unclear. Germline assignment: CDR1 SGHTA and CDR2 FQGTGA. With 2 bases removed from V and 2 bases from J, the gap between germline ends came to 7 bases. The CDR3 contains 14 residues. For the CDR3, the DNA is TGTGCCAGCAGCTTAGGTGCAGCTGGAAACACCATATATTTT. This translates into CASSLGAAGNTIYF.

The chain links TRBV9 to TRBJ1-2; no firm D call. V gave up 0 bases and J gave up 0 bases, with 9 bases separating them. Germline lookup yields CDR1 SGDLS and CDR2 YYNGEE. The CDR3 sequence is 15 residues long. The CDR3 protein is CASSVVGGSNYGYTF. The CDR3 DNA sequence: TGTGCCAGCAGCGTAGTTGGTGGATCTAACTATGGCTACACCTTC.

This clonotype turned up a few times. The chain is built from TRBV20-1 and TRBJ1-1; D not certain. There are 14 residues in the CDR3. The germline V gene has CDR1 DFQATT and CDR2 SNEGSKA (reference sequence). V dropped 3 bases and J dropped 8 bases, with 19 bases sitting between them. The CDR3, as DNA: TGCAGTGCTAGTCGTTCACAGTCAACACTAGAAGCTTTCTTT. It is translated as CSASRSQSTLEAFF.

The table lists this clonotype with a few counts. This CDR3 is CASRSKIAGGRNNEQFF. The CDR3 nucleotides read TGTGCCAGCAGATCCAAGATAGCGGGAGGGAGGAACAATGAGCAGTTCTTC. The V and J genes are TRBV25-1 and TRBJ2-1; the match to TRBD2 covers 11 bases. The germline V gene encodes CDR1 MGHDK and CDR2 SYGVNS. V was pared by 6 bases and J by 5 bases, with 12 bases of the junction left unmatched. This CDR3 spans 17 amino acids.